Below are 26 T cell receptor beta chains sequenced from a single sample in a study of blood T cells in healthy people across ages. For the second PCR, which ran for 7 to 11 cycles, a sample-barcoded 5' primer and a J-beta primer mix were used. TCRdb processed the 5' RACE reads anew with MiXCR; each CDR3 protein has one entry. The table includes roughly 1,300,000 distinct CDR3 sequences, around 55% detected once. Sequencing was done on a sample of blood. The receptor source for this set is a man aged 18 to 30 in good health.

This clonotype was detected a few times. This chain's CDR3 is CASSPGTQQFF. The CDR3 DNA sequence: TGCGCCAGCAGCCCAGGGACTCAGCAGTTCTTC. This sequence joins TRBV5-1 and TRBJ2-1; the D gene is possibly TRBD2 (6 bases). Germline V gene sequence: CDR1 SGHRS, CDR2 YFSETQ. V gave up 4 bases and J gave up 11 bases, with 10 bases separating them. The CDR3 runs 11 residues.

The rearrangement links TRBV3-1 to TRBJ2-7; D is unresolved. This CDR3 comprises 15 residues. The V gene lost 1 base and the J gene lost 6 bases, with 16 bases spanning the gap. Germline CDR1 and CDR2: LGHDT and YNNKEL (reference sequence). DNA for the CDR3: TGTGCCAGCAGCCAAGGCGGCATTACCGTCCCCGAGCAGTACTTC. Translated, it gives CASSQGGITVPEQYF.

The chain combines TRBV6-5 with TRBJ1-6, with D uncertain. CDR1 MNHEY and CDR2 SVGAGI come from the germline V gene. Trimming cost V 8 bases and J 9 bases, with 11 bases left between them. The length of the CDR3 is 12 residues. CDR3 residues: CASGPPSSPLHF. In DNA form, the CDR3 reads TGTGCCAGCGGGCCTCCTAGTTCACCCCTCCACTTT.

The chain employs TRBV29-1 and TRBJ1-2; D gene ambiguous. V lost 3 bases and J 9 bases, leaving 5 bases between the germline ends. This CDR3 contains 9 residues. Germline lookup yields CDR1 SQVTM and CDR2 ANQGSEA. CDR3 nucleotides: TGCAGCGTTGATTCCCGCTACACCTTC. Encoded protein: CSVDSRYTF.

The chain recombines TRBV6-5 with TRBJ1-4; TRBD1 matches at 8 bases. J was trimmed by 5 bases and V by 4 bases; bases with no gene match: 15. This CDR3 has 18 amino acids. Germline V CDR1 and CDR2: MNHEY, SVGAGI. The CDR3 sequence: CASSSLGLGQAPNEKLFF. The CDR3 DNA follows: TGTGCCAGCAGTTCCCTCGGACTGGGACAGGCCCCCAATGAAAAACTGTTTTTT.

This rearrangement joins TRBV15 to TRBJ2-4, with 7 bases that match TRBD1. The DNA end is a closer match to TRBJ2-7, so the J assignment may be wrong. Germline lookup yields CDR1 LNHNV and CDR2 YYDKDF (reference sequence). There are 14 residues in the CDR3. DNA for the CDR3: TGTGCCACCAGCAGAGGTCTCGACAGGGACGAGCAGTACTTC. It translates to CATSRGLDRDEQYF.

This chain connects TRBV4-2 to TRBJ2-5; D might be TRBD2 (5 bases). The V end was cut by 1 base, the J end by 11 bases, with 11 bases between. The CDR3 covers 12 residues. Germline V gene data show CDR1 as LGHNA and CDR2 as YNFKEQ. The CDR3 here is CASSQVSEEQYF. CDR3 in DNA: TGTGCCAGCAGCCAAGTGTCGGAGGAGCAGTACTTC.

This clonotype was counted between two and nine times. In DNA form, the CDR3 reads TGCGCCAGCAGCTTGCTAGCAGGGGAAGCCAGTGAGCAGTTCTTC. It specifies CASSLLAGEASEQFF. The V and J genes are TRBV5-1 and TRBJ2-1, with D possibly matching TRBD1 (6 bases). Deletions cut 1 base from V and 9 bases from J, with 17 bases between. CDR1 and CDR2 (germline): SGHRS, YFSETQ. This CDR3 is 15 amino acids long.

The rearrangement joins TRBV20-1 to TRBJ1-1; the D is unclear. The CDR3 spans 13 residues. Deletions cut 2 bases from V and 1 base from J, with 8 bases between. Germline CDR1 DFQATT, CDR2 SNEGSKA (reference sequence). The CDR3 loop reads CSARPAGNTEAFF. The CDR3 coding sequence is TGCAGTGCTAGACCGGCGGGGAACACTGAAGCTTTCTTT.

The genes are TRBV20-1 and TRBJ2-5; D may be TRBD1 or TRBD2 (5 bases each). Per the germline V gene, CDR1 is DFQATT and CDR2 is SNEGSKA (reference sequence). This CDR3 has 14 amino acids. Trimming shortened V by 0 bases and J by 2 bases, and 10 bases separated the two germline ends. The CDR3 loop is CSARDRGTQETQYF. DNA for the CDR3: TGCAGTGCTAGAGATCGAGGGACGCAAGAGACCCAGTACTTC.

The J gene is TRBJ2-7, the V gene TRBV7-2; the D gene is possibly TRBD2 (7 bases). The CDR3 totals 16 residues. V was pared by 2 bases and J by 7 bases, with 21 bases between. Germline CDR1 reads SGHTA; CDR2 reads FQGNSA. The CDR3 reads CASSLMGGGFLEEQYF. The CDR3 DNA reads TGTGCCAGCAGCTTAATGGGCGGGGGCTTCCTCGAGGAGCAGTACTTC.

This chain uses TRBV7-6 with TRBJ2-3; D might be TRBD2 (5 bases). V was clipped by 3 bases and J by 2 bases, with 9 bases between them. This CDR3 contains 14 residues. Per the germline V gene, CDR1 is SGHVS and CDR2 is FNYEAQ. The CDR3 region is CASSLLAFTDTQYF. The CDR3 nucleotides read TGTGCCAGCAGCTTGCTAGCATTCACAGATACGCAGTATTTT.

The chain links TRBV12-3 or TRBV12-4 to TRBJ1-1, with D possibly TRBD1 on 5 matching bases. Trimming shortened V by 3 bases and J by 1 base, and 12 bases separated the two germline ends. The CDR3 runs 15 residues. CDR3 region: CASSFARRGNTEAFF. The CDR3 DNA is TGTGCCAGCAGTTTTGCTCGGAGGGGGAACACTGAAGCTTTCTTT.

The sample holds a few counts of this clonotype. V gene TRBV2 combines with J gene TRBJ2-5; D gene ambiguous. Germline V gene sequence: CDR1 SNHLY, CDR2 FYNNEI. V lost 4 bases and J 9 bases, leaving 12 bases between the germline ends. The CDR3 runs to 12 residues. The CDR3 reads CASSAPDQAQYF. In nucleotides, the CDR3 is TGTGCCAGCAGTGCCCCGGACCAGGCCCAGTACTTC.

This chain uses TRBV24-1 with TRBJ2-5, with 8 nucleotides matching TRBD1. The J call may be wrong; the DNA end is better matched by TRBJ2-7. The germline gives CDR1 KGHDR, CDR2 SFDVKD. The CDR3 spans 12 residues. CDR3 nucleotides: TGTGCCACAGCGGACAGGGCGGACGAGCAGTACTTC. Protein product: CATADRADEQYF.

V and J are TRBV7-2 and TRBJ2-3, with D possibly matching TRBD1 (7 bases). The V and J ends lost 3 bases and 1 base respectively, with 11 bases between them. This CDR3 spans 15 amino acids. The germline V gene encodes CDR1 SGHTA and CDR2 FQGNSA. This chain's CDR3 is CASSLQGEGTDTQYF. The CDR3 nucleotides are TGTGCCAGCAGCTTGCAGGGGGAGGGCACAGATACGCAGTATTTT.

This clonotype was seen just once. This rearrangement joins TRBV7-9 to TRBJ2-5; possibly TRBD1 or TRBD2 for D (5 bases each). Trimming cost V 5 bases and J 11 bases, with 27 bases left between them. The germline gives CDR1 SEHNR, CDR2 FQNEAQ (reference sequence). The CDR3 is 16 amino acids. CDR3 in amino acids: CASSPPRDGSYNEQYF. For the CDR3, the DNA is TGTGCCAGCAGCCCACCAAGGGACGGAAGTTACAATGAGCAGTACTTC. Full variable domain (rest looked up from reference TRBV7-9 and TRBJ2-5): DTGVSQNPRHKITKRGQNVTFRCDPISEHNRLYWYRQTLGQGPEFLTYFQNEAQLEKSRLLSDRFSAERPKGSFSTLEIQRTEQGDSAMYLCASSPPRDGSYNEQYFGPGTRLLVL.

The chain recombines TRBV12-3 or TRBV12-4 with TRBJ1-2; D remains unclear. The V end lost 6 bases, the J end lost 5 bases, and 10 bases lay between the germline ends. The CDR3 consists of 12 residues. CDR3 sequence: CASRGRRYGYTF. CDR3 nucleotides: TGTGCCAGCAGGGGCAGGCGTTATGGCTACACCTTC.

The rearrangement links TRBV15 to TRBJ2-3, with 12 bases that match TRBD2. CDR1 and CDR2 (germline): LNHNV, YYDKDF (reference sequence). V trimming: 6 bases; J trimming: 3 bases; junction bases outside the gene matches: 10. There are 17 residues in the CDR3. The CDR3 nucleotides read TGTGCCACCAGAGACTCCCGACTAGCGGGGGAAACAGATACGCAGTATTTT. Amino acid sequence: CATRDSRLAGETDTQYF.

In its sample, this clonotype was seen a few times. The rearrangement joins TRBV20-1 to TRBJ2-7; no clear D. Germline CDR1 is DFQATT and CDR2 is SNEGSKA (reference sequence). Trimming stripped 6 bases from V and 1 base from J, with 10 bases between. This CDR3 contains 12 residues. Here the CDR3 reads CSALTESYEQYF. The CDR3 nucleotides read TGCAGTGCGCTTACTGAGTCCTACGAGCAGTACTTC.

The J gene is TRBJ2-7, the V gene TRBV11-2; possibly TRBD1 for D (6 bases). The CDR3 spans 12 residues. Germline V lookup: CDR1 SGHAT, CDR2 FQNNGV. Trimming left V 6 bases short and J 6 bases short, with 12 bases between. CDR3 sequence: CASSPTGTEQYF. CDR3 bases: TGTGCCAGCAGTCCTACAGGGACCGAGCAGTACTTC.

This clonotype has only one observation. This sequence joins TRBV2 and TRBJ2-5, with D hard to call. Germline assignment: CDR1 SNHLY and CDR2 FYNNEI. Trimming took off 11 bases at V and 2 bases at J, with 12 bases between the two ends. The CDR3 runs 12 residues. The CDR3 DNA is TGTGCCCTGGGATGGGATCAAGAGACCCAGTACTTC. Its protein is CALGWDQETQYF.

This clonotype was counted between two and nine times. This chain joins TRBV12-3 or TRBV12-4 and TRBJ2-7; D unclear. The CDR3 is 13 residues long. V was cut by 1 base and J by 9 bases, with 13 bases left in between. CDR3 coding DNA: TGTGCCAGCAGTTTAGAGCTAAGCACTGTGCAGTACTTC. Its protein is CASSLELSTVQYF.

This clonotype appeared once. V usage is TRBV7-9 and J usage is TRBJ2-4; D possibly uses TRBD1 or TRBD2 (5 bases each). With the DNA end fitting TRBJ2-7 better, the J assignment may be wrong. The length of the CDR3 is 19 residues. CDR1 and CDR2 (germline): SEHNR, FQNEAQ (reference sequence). The CDR3 coding sequence is TGTGCCAGCAGCTCAACCTCCGGGACGGTTTACTTTAGCTCCTACGAGCAGTACTTC. Its protein is CASSSTSGTVYFSSYEQYF.

The chain is built from TRBV9 and TRBJ2-4, with D uncertain. The germline V gene encodes CDR1 SGDLS and CDR2 YYNGEE. The ends were cut back, 5 bases at V and 13 bases at J, with 19 bases in the middle. CDR3 size: 13 residues. The DNA for the CDR3 is TGTGCCAGCAGTAAACCACCTGACGGAGCGCAGTACTTC. Residues: CASSKPPDGAQYF. The entire variable domain, with the rest obtained from reference TRBV9 and TRBJ2-4, is as follows: DSGVTQTPKHLITATGQRVTLRCSPRSGDLSVYWYQQSLDQGLQFLIQYYNGEERAKGNILERFSAQQFPDLHSELNLSSLELGDSALYFCASSKPPDGAQYFGAGTRLSVL.

V usage is TRBV7-9 and J usage is TRBJ2-5; D may correspond to TRBD1 or TRBD2 (5 bases each). The tail of the sequence fits TRBJ2-7 better, so the J call may be wrong. CDR1 is SEHNR, CDR2 FQNEAQ, per germline (reference sequence). CDR3 length: 16 residues. The CDR3 is CASSLEGNQRGYEQYF. CDR3 coding DNA: TGTGCCAGCAGCCTAGAGGGTAACCAAAGGGGCTACGAGCAGTACTTC.